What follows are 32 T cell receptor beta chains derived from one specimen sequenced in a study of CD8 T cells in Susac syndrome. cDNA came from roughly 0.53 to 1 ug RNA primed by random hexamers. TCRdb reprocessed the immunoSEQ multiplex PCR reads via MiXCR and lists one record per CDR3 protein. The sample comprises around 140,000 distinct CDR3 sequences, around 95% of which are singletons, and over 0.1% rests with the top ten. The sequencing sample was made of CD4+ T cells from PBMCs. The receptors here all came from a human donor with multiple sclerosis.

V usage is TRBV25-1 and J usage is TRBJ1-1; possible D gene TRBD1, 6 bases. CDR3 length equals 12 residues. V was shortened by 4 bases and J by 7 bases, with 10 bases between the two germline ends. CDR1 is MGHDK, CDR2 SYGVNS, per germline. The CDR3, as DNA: TGTGCCAGCAGTGTTAGGGGGGGTGAAGCTTTCTTT. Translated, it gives CASSVRGGEAFF.

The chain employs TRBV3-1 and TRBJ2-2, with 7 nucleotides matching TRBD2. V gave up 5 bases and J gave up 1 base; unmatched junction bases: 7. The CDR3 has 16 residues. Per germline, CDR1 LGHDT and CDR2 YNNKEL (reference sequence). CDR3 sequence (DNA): TGTGCCAGCAGCGTACGACTAGCCTTGAACACCGGGGAGCTGTTTTTT. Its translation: CASSVRLALNTGELFF.

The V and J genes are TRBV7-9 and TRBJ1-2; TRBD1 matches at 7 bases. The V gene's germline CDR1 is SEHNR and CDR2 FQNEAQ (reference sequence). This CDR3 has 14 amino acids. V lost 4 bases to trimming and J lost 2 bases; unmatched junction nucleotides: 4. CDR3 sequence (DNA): TGTGCCAGCAGCTCAGGGACAGTGAACTATGGCTACACCTTC. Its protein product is CASSSGTVNYGYTF. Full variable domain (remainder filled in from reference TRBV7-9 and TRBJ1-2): DTGVSQNPRHKITKRGQNVTFRCDPISEHNRLYWYRQTLGQGPEFLTYFQNEAQLEKSRLLSDRFSAERPKGSFSTLEIQRTEQGDSAMYLCASSSGTVNYGYTFGSGTRLTVV.

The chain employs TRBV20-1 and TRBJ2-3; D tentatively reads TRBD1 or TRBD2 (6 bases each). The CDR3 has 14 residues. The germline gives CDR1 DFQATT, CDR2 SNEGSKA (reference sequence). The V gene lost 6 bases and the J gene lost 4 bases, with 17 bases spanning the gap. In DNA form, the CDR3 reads TGCAGTGCGCGGAGGGGGGTCCCACCAGATACGCAGTATTTT. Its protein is CSARRGVPPDTQYF.

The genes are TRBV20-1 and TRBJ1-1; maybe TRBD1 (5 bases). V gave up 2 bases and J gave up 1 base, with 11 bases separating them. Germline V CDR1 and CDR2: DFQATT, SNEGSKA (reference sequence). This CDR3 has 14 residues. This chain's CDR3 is CSARYRGANTEAFF. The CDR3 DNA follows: TGCAGTGCTAGATATCGGGGCGCGAACACTGAAGCTTTCTTT.

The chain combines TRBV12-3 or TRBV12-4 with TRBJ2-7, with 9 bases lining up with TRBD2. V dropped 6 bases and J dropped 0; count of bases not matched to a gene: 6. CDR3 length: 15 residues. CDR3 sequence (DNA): TGTGCCAGCAGCACGGCGGGAGGGAACTCCTACGAGCAGTACTTC. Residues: CASSTAGGNSYEQYF.

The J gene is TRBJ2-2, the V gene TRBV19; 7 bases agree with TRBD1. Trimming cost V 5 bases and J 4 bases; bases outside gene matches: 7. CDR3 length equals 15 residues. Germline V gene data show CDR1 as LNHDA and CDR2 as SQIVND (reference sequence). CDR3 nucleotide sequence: TGTGCCAGTAGTCTCCCGACAGGGCTCACCGGGGAGCTGTTTTTT. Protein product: CASSLPTGLTGELFF.

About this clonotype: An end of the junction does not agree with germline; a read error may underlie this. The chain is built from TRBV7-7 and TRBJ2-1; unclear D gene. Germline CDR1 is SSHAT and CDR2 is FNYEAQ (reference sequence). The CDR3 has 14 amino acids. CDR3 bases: TGTGCTAGCAGCCCGAAAACTTCTAGTGGTGAGCAGTTCTTC. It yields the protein CASSPKTSSGEQFF.

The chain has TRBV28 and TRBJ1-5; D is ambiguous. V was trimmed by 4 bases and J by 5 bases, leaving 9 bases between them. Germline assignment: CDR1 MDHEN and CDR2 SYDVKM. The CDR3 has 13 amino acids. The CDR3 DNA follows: TGTGCCAGCAGTTCGGCCCGCTATCAGCCCCAGCATTTT. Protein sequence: CASSSARYQPQHF.

The CDR3 coding sequence is TGTGCCAGCAGAGAACAGGGGGCCGGGGAGCTGTTTTTT. Protein sequence: CASREQGAGELFF. The J gene is TRBJ2-2, the V gene TRBV6-1; 8 bases map to TRBD1. The V and J ends lost 6 bases and 6 bases, in that order; junction bases with no gene match: 3. In germline, CDR1 is MNHNS, CDR2 SASEGT. The CDR3 contains 13 residues.

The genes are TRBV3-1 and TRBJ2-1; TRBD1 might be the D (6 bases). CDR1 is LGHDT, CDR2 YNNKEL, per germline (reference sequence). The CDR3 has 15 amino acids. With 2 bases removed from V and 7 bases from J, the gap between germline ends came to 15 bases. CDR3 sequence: CASSQHPTQGNEQFF. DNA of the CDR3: TGTGCCAGCAGCCAACACCCAACCCAGGGGAATGAGCAGTTCTTC.

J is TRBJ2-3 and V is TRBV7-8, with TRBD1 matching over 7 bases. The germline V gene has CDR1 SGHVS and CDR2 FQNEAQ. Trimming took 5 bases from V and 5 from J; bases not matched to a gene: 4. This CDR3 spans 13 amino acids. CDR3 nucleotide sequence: TGTGCCAGCAGCCCGGGACAGATAGATACGCAGTATTTT. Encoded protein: CASSPGQIDTQYF.

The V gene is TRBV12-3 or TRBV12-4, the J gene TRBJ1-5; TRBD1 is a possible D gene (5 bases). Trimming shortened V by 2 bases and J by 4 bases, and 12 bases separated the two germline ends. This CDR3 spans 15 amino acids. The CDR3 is CASSLSGGENQPQHF. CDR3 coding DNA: TGTGCCAGCAGTTTATCCGGGGGGGAAAATCAGCCCCAGCATTTT.

The CDR3 sequence: CAAAGGRSYNEQFF. The CDR3 DNA is TGTGCCGCCGCGGGCGGGAGATCCTACAATGAGCAGTTCTTC. The chain carries TRBV7-2 and TRBJ2-1, with 7 bases fitting TRBD2. Trimming removed 11 bases from V and 1 base from J; junction bases left unmatched: 8. This CDR3 comprises 14 residues. Germline CDR1 SGHTA, CDR2 FQGNSA.

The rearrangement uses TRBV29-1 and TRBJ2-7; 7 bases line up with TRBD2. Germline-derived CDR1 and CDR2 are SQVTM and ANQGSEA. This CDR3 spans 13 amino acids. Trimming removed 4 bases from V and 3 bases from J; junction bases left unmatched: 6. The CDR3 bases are TGCAGCGTTGGAAGCGGGACCCTCTACGAGCAGTACTTC. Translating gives CSVGSGTLYEQYF.

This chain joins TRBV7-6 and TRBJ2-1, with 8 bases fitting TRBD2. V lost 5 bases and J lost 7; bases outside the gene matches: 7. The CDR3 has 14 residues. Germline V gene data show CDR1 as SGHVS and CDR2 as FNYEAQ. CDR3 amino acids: CASSPGTSLNEQFF. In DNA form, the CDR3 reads TGTGCCAGCAGCCCCGGGACTAGTCTGAATGAGCAGTTCTTC.

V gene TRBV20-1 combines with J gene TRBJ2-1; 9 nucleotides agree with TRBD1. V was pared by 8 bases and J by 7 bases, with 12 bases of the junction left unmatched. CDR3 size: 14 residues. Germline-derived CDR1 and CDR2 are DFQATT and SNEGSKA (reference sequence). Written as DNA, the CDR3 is TGCAGTCCTCCAGTACAGGGGGCGCGGAATGAGCAGTTCTTC. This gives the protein CSPPVQGARNEQFF.

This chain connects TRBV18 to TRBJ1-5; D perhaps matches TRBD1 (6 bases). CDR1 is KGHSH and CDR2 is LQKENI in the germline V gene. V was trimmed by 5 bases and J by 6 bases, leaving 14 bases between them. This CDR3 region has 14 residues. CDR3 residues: CASSSQGQTQPQHF. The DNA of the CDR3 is TGTGCCAGCTCATCCCAGGGGCAGACTCAGCCCCAGCATTTT.

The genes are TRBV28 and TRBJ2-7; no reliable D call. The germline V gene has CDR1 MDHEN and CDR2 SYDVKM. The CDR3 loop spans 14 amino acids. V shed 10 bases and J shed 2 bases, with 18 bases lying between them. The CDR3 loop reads CAIGGYAATYEQYF. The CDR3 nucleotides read TGTGCCATCGGTGGCTACGCGGCTACCTACGAGCAGTACTTC.

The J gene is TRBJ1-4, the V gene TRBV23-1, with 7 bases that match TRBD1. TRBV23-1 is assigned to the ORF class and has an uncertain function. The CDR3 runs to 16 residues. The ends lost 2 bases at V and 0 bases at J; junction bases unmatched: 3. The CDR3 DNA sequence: TGCGCCAGCAGTCAAATAGGGACAGCAACTAATGAAAAACTGTTTTTT. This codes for CASSQIGTATNEKLFF.

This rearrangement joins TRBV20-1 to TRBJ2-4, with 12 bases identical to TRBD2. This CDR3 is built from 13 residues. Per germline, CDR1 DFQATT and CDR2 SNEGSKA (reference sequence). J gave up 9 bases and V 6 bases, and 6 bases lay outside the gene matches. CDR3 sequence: CSAPGLAGGIQYF. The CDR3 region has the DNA TGCAGTGCCCCGGGACTAGCGGGCGGCATTCAGTACTTC.

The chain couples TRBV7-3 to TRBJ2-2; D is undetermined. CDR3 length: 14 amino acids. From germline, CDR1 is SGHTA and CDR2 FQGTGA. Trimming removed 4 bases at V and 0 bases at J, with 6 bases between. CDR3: CASSYGTNTGELFF. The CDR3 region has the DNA TGTGCCAGCAGCTATGGGACGAACACCGGGGAGCTGTTTTTT.

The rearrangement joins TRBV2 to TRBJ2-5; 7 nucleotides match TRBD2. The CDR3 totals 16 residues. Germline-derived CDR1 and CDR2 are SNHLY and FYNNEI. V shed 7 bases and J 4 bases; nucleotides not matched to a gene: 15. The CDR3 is CASTYGTKGEGETQYF. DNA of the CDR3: TGTGCCAGCACCTACGGGACTAAAGGGGAGGGAGAGACCCAGTACTTC.

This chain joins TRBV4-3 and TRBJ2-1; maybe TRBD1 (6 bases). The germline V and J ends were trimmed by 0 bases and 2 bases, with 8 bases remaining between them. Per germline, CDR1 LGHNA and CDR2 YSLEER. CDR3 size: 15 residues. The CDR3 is CASSQETGTYNEQFF. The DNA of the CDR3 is TGCGCCAGCAGCCAAGAAACAGGGACCTACAATGAGCAGTTCTTC.

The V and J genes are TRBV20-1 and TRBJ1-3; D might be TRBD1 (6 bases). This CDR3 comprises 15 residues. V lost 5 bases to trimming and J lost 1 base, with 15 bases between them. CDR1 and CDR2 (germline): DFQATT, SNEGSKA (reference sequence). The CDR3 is CSAQRDRTSGNTIYF. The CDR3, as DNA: TGCAGTGCTCAACGAGACAGGACTTCTGGAAACACCATATATTTT.

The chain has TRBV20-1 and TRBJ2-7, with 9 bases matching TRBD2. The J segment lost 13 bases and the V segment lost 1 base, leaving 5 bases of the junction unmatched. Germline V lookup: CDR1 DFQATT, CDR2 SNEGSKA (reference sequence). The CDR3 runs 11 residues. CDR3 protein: CSARAGSGGYF. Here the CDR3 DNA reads TGCAGTGCTAGAGCTGGTAGCGGGGGATACTTC.

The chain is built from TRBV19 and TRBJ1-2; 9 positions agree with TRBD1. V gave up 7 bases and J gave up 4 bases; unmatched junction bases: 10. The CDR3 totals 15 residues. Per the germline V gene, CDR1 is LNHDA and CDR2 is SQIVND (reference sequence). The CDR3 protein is CASKAPGQGGYGYTF. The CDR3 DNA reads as TGTGCCAGTAAGGCACCGGGACAGGGCGGCTATGGCTACACCTTC.

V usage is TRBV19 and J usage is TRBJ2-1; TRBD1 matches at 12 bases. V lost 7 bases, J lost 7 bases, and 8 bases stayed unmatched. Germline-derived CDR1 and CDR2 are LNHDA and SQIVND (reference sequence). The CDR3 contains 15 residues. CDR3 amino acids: CASTEGTGGRNEQFF. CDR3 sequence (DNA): TGTGCCAGTACCGAAGGGACAGGGGGCCGGAATGAGCAGTTCTTC.

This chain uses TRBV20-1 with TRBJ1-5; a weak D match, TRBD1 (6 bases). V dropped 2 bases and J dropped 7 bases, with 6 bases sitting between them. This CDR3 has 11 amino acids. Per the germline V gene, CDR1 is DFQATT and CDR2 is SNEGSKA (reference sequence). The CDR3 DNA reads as TGCAGTGCTAGACAGGGGCAGCCCCAGCATTTT. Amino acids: CSARQGQPQHF.

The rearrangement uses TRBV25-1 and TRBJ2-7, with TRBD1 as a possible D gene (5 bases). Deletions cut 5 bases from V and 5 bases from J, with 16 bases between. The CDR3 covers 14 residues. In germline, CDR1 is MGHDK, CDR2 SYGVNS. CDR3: CASSSMTRVNEQYF. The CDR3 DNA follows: TGTGCCAGCAGTTCCATGACCAGGGTCAACGAGCAGTACTTC.

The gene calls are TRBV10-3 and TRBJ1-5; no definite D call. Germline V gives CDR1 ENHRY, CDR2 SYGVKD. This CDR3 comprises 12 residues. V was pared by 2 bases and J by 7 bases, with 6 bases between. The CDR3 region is CAISEVGQPQHF. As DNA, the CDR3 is TGTGCCATCAGTGAGGTAGGGCAGCCCCAGCATTTT.

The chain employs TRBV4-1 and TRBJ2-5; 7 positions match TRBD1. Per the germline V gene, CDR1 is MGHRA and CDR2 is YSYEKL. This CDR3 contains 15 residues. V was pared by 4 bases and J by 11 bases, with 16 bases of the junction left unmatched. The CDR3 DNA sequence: TGCGCCAGCAGCCCCGAATACAGACAGGGACGGATACAGTACTTC. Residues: CASSPEYRQGRIQYF.